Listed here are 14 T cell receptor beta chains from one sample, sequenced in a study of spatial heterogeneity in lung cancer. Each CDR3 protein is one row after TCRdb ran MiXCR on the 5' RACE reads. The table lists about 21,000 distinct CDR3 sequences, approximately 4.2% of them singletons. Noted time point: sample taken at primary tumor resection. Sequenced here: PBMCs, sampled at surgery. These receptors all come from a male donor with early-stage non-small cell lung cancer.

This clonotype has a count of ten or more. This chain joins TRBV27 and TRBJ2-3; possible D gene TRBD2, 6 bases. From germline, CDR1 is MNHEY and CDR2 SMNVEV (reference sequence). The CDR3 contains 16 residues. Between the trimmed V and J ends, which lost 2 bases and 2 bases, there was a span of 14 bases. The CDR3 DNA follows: TGTGCCAGCAGTTTACTCGCGGGGCCATTCACAGATACGCAGTATTTT. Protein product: CASSLLAGPFTDTQYF.

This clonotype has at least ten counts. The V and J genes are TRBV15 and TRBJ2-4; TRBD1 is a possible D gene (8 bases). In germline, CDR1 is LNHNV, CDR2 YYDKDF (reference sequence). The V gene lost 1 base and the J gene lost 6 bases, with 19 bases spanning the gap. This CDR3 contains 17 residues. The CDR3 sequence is CATSRAPETGGGNIQYF. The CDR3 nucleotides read TGTGCCACCAGCAGAGCCCCTGAAACAGGGGGGGGAAACATTCAGTACTTC. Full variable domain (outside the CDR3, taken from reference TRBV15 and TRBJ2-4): DAMVIQNPRYQVTQFGKPVTLSCSQTLNHNVMYWYQQKSSQAPKLLFHYYDKDFNNEADTPDNFQSRRPNTSFCFLDIRSPGLGDTAMYLCATSRAPETGGGNIQYFGAGTRLSVL.

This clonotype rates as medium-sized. The CDR3 DNA sequence: TGCAGTGCCATCCCGGGACAGGCGAATTCACCCCTCCACTTT. Protein sequence: CSAIPGQANSPLHF. This chain uses TRBV20-1 with TRBJ1-6, with 8 positions matching TRBD1. The CDR3 is 14 amino acids. V trimming: 6 bases; J trimming: 7 bases; junction bases outside the gene matches: 8. Germline assignment: CDR1 DFQATT and CDR2 SNEGSKA (reference sequence).

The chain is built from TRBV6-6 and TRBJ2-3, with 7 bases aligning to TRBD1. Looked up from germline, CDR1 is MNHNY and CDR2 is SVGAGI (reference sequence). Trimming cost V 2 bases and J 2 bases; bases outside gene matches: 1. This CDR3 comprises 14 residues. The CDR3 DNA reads TGTGCCAGCAGTTACGACAGGGCCACAGATACGCAGTATTTT. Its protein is CASSYDRATDTQYF.

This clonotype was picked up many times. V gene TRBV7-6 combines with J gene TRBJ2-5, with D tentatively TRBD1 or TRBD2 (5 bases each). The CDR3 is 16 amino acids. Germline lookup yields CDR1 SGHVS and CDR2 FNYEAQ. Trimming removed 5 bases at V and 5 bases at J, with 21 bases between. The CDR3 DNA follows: TGTGCCAGCAGCCCCCGGGGCGACAGTTCTCGGGAGACCCAGTACTTC. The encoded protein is CASSPRGDSSRETQYF.

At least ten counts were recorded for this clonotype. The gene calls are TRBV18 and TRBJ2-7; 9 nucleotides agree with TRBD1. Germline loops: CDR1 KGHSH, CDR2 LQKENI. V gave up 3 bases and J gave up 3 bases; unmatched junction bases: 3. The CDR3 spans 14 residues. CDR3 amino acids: CASSPGTGIYEQYF. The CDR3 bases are TGTGCCAGCTCACCCGGGACAGGGATCTACGAGCAGTACTTC.

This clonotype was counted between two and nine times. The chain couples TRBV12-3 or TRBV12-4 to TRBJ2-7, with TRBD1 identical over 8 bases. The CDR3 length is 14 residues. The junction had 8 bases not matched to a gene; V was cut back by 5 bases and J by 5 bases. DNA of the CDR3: TGTGCCAGCAGTCCGAACAGGGGGGTCAACGAGCAGTACTTC. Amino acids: CASSPNRGVNEQYF.

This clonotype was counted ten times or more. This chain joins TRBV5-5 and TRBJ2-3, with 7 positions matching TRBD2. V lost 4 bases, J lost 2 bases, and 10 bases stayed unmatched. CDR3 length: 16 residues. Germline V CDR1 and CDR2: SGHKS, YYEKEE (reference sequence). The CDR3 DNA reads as TGTGCCAGCAGCATTCCTAGCGGAAGTAACACAGATACGCAGTATTTT. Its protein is CASSIPSGSNTDTQYF.

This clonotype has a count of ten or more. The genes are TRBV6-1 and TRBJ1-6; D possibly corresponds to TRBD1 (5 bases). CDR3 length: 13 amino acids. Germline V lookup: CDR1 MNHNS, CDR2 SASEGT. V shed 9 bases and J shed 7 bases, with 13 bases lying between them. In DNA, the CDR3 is TGTGCCAGTCAGAGGGACGGAAATTCACCCCTCCACTTT. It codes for CASQRDGNSPLHF.

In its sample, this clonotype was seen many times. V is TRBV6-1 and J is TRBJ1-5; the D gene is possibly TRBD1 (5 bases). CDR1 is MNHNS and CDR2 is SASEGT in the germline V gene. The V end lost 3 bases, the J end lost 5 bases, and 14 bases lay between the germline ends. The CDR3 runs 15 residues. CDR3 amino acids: CASSDRGVLYQPQHF. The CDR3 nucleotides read TGTGCCAGCAGTGATCGAGGGGTCCTCTATCAGCCCCAGCATTTT.

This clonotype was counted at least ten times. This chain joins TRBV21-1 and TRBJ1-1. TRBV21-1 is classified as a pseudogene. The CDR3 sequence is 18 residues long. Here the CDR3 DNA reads TGTGCCAGCAACTTAGAATCCCCCACGGTAGGGTTGGACACTGAAGCTTTCTTT. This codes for CASNLESPTVGLDTEAFF.

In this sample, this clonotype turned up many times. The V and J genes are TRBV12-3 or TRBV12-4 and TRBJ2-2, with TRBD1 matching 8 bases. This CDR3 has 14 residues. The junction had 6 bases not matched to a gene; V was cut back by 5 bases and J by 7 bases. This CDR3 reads CASSPRTGFGELFF. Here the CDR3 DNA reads TGTGCCAGCAGTCCCCGGACAGGGTTCGGGGAGCTGTTTTTT.

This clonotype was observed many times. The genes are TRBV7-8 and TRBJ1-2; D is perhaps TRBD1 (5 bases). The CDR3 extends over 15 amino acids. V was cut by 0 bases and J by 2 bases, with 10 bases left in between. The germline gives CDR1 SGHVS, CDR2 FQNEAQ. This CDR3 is CASSLATGDNYGYTF. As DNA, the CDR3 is TGTGCCAGCAGCTTAGCGACGGGGGACAACTATGGCTACACCTTC.

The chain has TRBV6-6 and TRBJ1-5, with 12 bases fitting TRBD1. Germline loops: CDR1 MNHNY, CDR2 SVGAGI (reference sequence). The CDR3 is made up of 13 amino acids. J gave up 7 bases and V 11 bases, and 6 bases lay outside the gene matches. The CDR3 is CAHGTGGVQPQHF. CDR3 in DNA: TGTGCCCACGGGACAGGGGGCGTACAGCCCCAGCATTTT.